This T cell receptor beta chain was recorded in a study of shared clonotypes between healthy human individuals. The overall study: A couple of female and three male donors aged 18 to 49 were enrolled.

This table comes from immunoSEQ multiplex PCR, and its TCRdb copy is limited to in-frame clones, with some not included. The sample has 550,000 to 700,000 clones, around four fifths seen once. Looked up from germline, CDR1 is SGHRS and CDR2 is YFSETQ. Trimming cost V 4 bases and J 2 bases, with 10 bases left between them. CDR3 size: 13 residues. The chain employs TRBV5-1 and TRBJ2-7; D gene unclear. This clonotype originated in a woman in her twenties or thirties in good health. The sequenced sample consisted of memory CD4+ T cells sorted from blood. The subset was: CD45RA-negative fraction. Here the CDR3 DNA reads TGCGCCAGCAGCCCCCACGGAACCTACGAGCAGTACTTC. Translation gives CASSPHGTYEQYF.